The clone carrying this TCR beta chain turned up a few times. Its antigen is as yet unknown. The CDR3 totals 17 residues. The sample comes from a study of early T cells in non-severe SARS-CoV-2 infection. Study-wide background: Bulk RNA from unsorted whole blood was sequenced; chains were unpaired. Study-wide points: Matching with VDJdb favored anti-spike CD8 responses (missing private and CD4 specificities).

Each cDNA molecule carried a unique molecular identifier. In TCRdb, the 5' RACE reads were re-called with MiXCR into one record per CDR3 protein. This sample has approximately 69,000 distinct CDR3 sequences, with roughly an eighth found just once. This specimen consisted of whole blood, obtained at baseline. The clonotype originates from an adult who was a healthcare worker with PCR-confirmed SARS-CoV-2 infection or an uninfected control (not recorded which). The V gene is TRBV12-2, the J gene TRBJ2-1; the DNA was not used to check the table's D call, TRBD2. TRBV12-2 is a known pseudogene. CDR3 region: CASRLYTGTSTHNEQFF. The CDR3 region has the DNA TGTGCAAGTCGCTTATATACCGGGACTAGTACCCACAATGAGCAGTTCTTC.